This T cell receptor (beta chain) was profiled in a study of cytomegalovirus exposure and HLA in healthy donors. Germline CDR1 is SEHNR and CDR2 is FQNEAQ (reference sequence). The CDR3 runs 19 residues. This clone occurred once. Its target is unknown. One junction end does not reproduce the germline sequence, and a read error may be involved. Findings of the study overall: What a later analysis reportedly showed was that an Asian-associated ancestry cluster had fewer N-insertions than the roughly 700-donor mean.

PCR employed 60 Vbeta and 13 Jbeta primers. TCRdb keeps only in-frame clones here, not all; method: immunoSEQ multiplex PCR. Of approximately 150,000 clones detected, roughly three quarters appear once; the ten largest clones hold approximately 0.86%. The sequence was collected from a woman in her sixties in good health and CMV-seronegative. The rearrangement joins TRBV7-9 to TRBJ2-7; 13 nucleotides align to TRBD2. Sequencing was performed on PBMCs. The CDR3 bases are TGTTCCAGCAGTCACGGGACTAGCGGGATTTGGCGAATCACCTACGAGCAGTACTTC. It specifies CSSSHGTSGIWRITYEQYF. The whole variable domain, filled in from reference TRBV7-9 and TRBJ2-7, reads DTGVSQNPRHKITKRGQNVTFRCDPISEHNRLYWYRQTLGQGPEFLTYFQNEAQLEKSRLLSDRFSAERPKGSFSTLEIQRTEQGDSAMYLCSSSHGTSGIWRITYEQYFGPGTRLTVT.